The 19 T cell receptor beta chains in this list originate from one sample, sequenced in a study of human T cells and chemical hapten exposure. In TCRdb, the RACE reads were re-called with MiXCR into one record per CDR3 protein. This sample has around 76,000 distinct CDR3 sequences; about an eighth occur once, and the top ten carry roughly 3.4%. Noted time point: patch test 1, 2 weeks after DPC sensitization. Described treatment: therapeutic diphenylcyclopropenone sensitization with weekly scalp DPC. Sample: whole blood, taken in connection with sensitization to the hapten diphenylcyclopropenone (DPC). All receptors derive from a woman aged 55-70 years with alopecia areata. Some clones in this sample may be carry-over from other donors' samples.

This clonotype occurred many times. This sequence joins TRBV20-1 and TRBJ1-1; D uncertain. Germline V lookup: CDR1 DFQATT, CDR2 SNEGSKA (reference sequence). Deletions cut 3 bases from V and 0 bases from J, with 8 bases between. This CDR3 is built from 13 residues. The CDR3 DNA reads TGCAGTGCTAGGAGCAGTATGAACACTGAAGCTTTCTTT. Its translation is CSARSSMNTEAFF.

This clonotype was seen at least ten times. CDR3 loop: CASRVAGGYEQYF. DNA for the CDR3: TGTGCCAGCAGGGTAGCGGGGGGATATGAGCAGTACTTC. The chain carries TRBV2 and TRBJ2-7; TRBD2 aligns across 10 bases. Germline CDR1 SNHLY, CDR2 FYNNEI. V lost 6 bases to trimming and J lost 7 bases; unmatched junction nucleotides: 6. This CDR3 has 13 residues.

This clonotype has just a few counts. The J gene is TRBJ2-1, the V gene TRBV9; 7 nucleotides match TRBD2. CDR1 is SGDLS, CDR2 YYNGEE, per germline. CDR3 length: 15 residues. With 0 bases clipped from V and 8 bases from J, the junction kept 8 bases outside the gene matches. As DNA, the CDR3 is TGTGCCAGCAGCGTAGGGGACTACCTTGGGGATGAGCAGTTCTTC. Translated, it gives CASSVGDYLGDEQFF.

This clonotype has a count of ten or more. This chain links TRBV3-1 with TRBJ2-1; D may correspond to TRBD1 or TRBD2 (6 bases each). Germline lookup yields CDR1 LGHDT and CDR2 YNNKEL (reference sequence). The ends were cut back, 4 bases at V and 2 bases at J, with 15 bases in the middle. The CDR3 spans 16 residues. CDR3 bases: TGTGCCAGCAGCCCCGAGGGGGGTCGGGCCTACAATGAGCAGTTCTTC. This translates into CASSPEGGRAYNEQFF.

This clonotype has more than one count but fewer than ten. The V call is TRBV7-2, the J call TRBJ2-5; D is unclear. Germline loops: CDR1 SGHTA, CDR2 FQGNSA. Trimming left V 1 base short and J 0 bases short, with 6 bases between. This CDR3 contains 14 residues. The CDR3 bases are TGTGCCAGCAGCTTAGGATCCCACCAAGAGACCCAGTACTTC. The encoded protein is CASSLGSHQETQYF.

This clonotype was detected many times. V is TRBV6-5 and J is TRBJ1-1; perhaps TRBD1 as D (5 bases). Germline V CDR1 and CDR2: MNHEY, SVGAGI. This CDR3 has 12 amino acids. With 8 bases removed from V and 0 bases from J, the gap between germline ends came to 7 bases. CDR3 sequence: CASAGLNTEAFF. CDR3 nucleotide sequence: TGTGCCAGCGCAGGGTTGAACACTGAAGCTTTCTTT.

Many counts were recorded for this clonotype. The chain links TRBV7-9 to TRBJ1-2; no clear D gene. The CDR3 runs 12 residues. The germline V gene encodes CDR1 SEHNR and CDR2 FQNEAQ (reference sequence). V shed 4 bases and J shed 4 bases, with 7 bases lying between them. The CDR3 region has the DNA TGTGCCAGCAGCTCGGAGAGCTATGGCTACACCTTC. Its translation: CASSSESYGYTF.

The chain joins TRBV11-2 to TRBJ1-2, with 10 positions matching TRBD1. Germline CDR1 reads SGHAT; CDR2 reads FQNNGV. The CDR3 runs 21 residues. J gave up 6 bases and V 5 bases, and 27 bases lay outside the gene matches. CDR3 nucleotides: TGTGCCAGCAGCCCCCTTGCCGAGATCTGGGGACAGGGGAGGTTAGCAGATGGCTACACCTTC. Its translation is CASSPLAEIWGQGRLADGYTF.

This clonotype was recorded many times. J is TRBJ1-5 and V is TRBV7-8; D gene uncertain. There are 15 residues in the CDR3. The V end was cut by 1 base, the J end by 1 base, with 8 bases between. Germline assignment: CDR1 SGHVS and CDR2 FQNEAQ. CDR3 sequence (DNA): TGTGCCAGCAGCTTAGAGAGTGTAAGCAATCAGCCCCAGCATTTT. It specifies CASSLESVSNQPQHF.

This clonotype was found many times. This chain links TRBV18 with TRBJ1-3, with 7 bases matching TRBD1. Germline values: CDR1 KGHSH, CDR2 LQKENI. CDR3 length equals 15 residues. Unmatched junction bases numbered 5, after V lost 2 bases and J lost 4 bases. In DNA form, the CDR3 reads TGTGCCAGCTCACCAGACAGGGTTGGAGGAAACACCATATATTTT. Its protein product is CASSPDRVGGNTIYF.

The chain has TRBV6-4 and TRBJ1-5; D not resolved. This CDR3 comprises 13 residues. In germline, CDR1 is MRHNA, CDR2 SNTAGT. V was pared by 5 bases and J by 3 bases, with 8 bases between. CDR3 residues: CASSREFNQPQHF. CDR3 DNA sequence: TGTGCCAGCAGTCGGGAGTTCAATCAGCCCCAGCATTTT.

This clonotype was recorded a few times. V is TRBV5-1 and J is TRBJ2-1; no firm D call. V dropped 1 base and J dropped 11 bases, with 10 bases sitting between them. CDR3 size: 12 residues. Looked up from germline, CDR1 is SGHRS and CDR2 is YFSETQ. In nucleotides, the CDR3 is TGCGCCAGCAGCTTGATGGCACCCCAGCAGTTCTTC. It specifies CASSLMAPQQFF.

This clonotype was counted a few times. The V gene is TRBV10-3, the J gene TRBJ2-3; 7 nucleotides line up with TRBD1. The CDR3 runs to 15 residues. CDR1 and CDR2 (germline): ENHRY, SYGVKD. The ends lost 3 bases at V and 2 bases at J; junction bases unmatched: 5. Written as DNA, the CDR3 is TGTGCCATCAGTGACACGGGACAGCTCACAGATACGCAGTATTTT. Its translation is CAISDTGQLTDTQYF.

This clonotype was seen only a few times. The DNA for the CDR3 is TGTGCCTGGAGATCAGGGGGAGTAGAGACCCAGTACTTC. Amino acid sequence: CAWRSGGVETQYF. The chain carries TRBV30 and TRBJ2-5; 7 bases match TRBD1. Germline CDR1 is GTSNPN and CDR2 is SVGIG (reference sequence). This CDR3 region has 13 residues. The V gene end was trimmed by 3 bases and the J gene end by 4 bases; junction bases not matched to a gene: 5.

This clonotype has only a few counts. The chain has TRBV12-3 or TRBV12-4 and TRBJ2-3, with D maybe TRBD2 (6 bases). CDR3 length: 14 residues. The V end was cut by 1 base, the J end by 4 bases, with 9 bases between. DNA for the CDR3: TGTGCCAGCAGTTTAGTGGGGGGAGCAGATACGCAGTATTTT. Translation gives CASSLVGGADTQYF.

CDR3 in amino acids: CASSLAQGAASGYTF. CDR3 in DNA: TGTGCCAGCAGCTTAGCGCAGGGGGCAGCAAGCGGCTACACCTTC. The chain has TRBV13 and TRBJ1-2, with 8 bases aligning to TRBD1. The CDR3 covers 15 residues. Per germline, CDR1 PRHDT and CDR2 FYEKMQ (reference sequence). With 1 base clipped from V and 8 bases from J, the junction kept 9 bases outside the gene matches.

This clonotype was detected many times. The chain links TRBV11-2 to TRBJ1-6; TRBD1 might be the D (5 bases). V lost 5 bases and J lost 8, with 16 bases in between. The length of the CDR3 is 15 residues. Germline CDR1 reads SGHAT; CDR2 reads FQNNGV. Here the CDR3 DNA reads TGTGCCAGCAGCCACCGGGACGCCACCTATTCACCCCTCCACTTT. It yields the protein CASSHRDATYSPLHF.

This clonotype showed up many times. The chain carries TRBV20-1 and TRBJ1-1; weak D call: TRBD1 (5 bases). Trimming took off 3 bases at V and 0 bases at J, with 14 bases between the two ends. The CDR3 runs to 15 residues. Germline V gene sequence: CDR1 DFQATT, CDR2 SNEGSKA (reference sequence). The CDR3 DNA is TGCAGTGCTAGGTGGAGGGGCGGGATGAACACTGAAGCTTTCTTT. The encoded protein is CSARWRGGMNTEAFF.

CDR3 sequence (DNA): TGCAGCGTTGATCCGGCACGCTCTGGAAACACCATATATTTT. Amino acid sequence: CSVDPARSGNTIYF. This chain joins TRBV29-1 and TRBJ1-3; no clear D. V was trimmed by 3 bases and J by 0 bases, leaving 9 bases between them. Per the germline V gene, CDR1 is SQVTM and CDR2 is ANQGSEA. The CDR3 is 14 amino acids.